The next 23 T cell receptor beta chains were all read from a single sample in a study of CD8 T cells in Susac syndrome. A quantity of about 0.45 to 1 ug RNA underwent reverse transcription using random hexamers. TCRdb re-derived calls from the immunoSEQ multiplex PCR reads in MiXCR, one entry per CDR3 protein. The sample has some 130,000 distinct CDR3 sequences; over 90% are singletons. The sequencing input was CD8+ T cells from PBMCs. These receptors were obtained from a human donor with Susac syndrome.

The CDR3 nucleotides read TGTGCCAGCAGTTTAGAACAGGGACTCCGTTATCACAAAGAGACCCAGTACTTC. It is translated as CASSLEQGLRYHKETQYF. The chain links TRBV12-3 or TRBV12-4 to TRBJ2-5; the D gene could be TRBD1 or TRBD2 (6 bases each). The V and J ends lost 1 base and 3 bases respectively, with 21 bases between them. The CDR3 is 18 residues long.

The rearrangement uses TRBV5-1 and TRBJ1-1; the D gene is possibly TRBD1 (5 bases). From germline, CDR1 is SGHRS and CDR2 YFSETQ. Trimming cost V 2 bases and J 0 bases, with 23 bases left between them. This CDR3 is built from 19 residues. The CDR3 bases are TGCGCCAGCAGCTTACTCCGGACTCAGTTAACAGGAGTGAACACTGAAGCTTTCTTT. As protein: CASSLLRTQLTGVNTEAFF.

This sequence joins TRBV27 and TRBJ2-6; D may be TRBD2 (5 bases). Per germline, CDR1 MNHEY and CDR2 SMNVEV (reference sequence). V gave up 8 bases and J gave up 0 bases, with 20 bases separating them. The CDR3 spans 18 residues. The CDR3 DNA sequence: TGTGCCAGCGGACTGCCAAGAGCATTAAGCTCTGGGGCCAACGTCCTGACTTTC. This codes for CASGLPRALSSGANVLTF.

The V call is TRBV10-3, the J call TRBJ2-7; D might be TRBD2 (5 bases). The V and J ends lost 2 bases and 4 bases respectively, with 15 bases between them. The germline V gene encodes CDR1 ENHRY and CDR2 SYGVKD. This CDR3 has 15 amino acids. This CDR3 reads CAISEPNSDPYEQYF. CDR3 in DNA: TGTGCCATCAGTGAGCCTAATAGCGACCCGTACGAGCAGTACTTC.

The chain combines TRBV19 with TRBJ2-1, with 10 bases identical to TRBD1. This CDR3 has 13 amino acids. Germline CDR1 LNHDA, CDR2 SQIVND (reference sequence). V shed 3 bases and J 9 bases; nucleotides not matched to a gene: 2. In nucleotides, the CDR3 is TGTGCCAGTAGTATGGGACAGGGGACTGAGCAGTTCTTC. This sequence encodes CASSMGQGTEQFF.

The rearrangement joins TRBV2 to TRBJ2-3; D ambiguous. The V and J ends lost 8 bases and 2 bases respectively, with 14 bases between them. Per germline, CDR1 SNHLY and CDR2 FYNNEI. This CDR3 has 14 amino acids. CDR3: CASVVGVNTDTQYF. The CDR3 nucleotides read TGTGCCAGCGTTGTTGGGGTGAACACAGATACGCAGTATTTT.

The chain uses TRBV20-1 and TRBJ2-5; 10 nucleotides agree with TRBD2. J was trimmed by 5 bases and V by 3 bases; bases with no gene match: 9. The CDR3 sequence is 15 residues long. The germline V gene encodes CDR1 DFQATT and CDR2 SNEGSKA (reference sequence). CDR3 sequence reads: CSARELAGLMETQYF. The CDR3 DNA reads TGCAGTGCTAGGGAACTAGCGGGACTTATGGAGACCCAGTACTTC.

The V and J genes are TRBV7-9 and TRBJ1-5; no clear D gene. Looked up from germline, CDR1 is SEHNR and CDR2 is FQNEAQ (reference sequence). V lost 1 base to trimming and J lost 1 base, with 8 bases between them. The CDR3 runs 15 residues. The CDR3 is CASSLVGESNQPQHF. The DNA for the CDR3 is TGTGCCAGCAGCTTAGTCGGCGAGAGCAATCAGCCCCAGCATTTT.

This clonotype was found a few times. The chain is built from TRBV27 and TRBJ2-1, with D perhaps TRBD1 (7 bases). Germline loops: CDR1 MNHEY, CDR2 SMNVEV (reference sequence). This CDR3 region has 14 residues. V was clipped by 3 bases and J by 6 bases, with 12 bases between them. The CDR3 nucleotides are TGTGCCAGCAGTTTCCCAGGGGGACTCAATGAGCAGTTCTTC. Residues: CASSFPGGLNEQFF.

The rearrangement links TRBV11-2 to TRBJ1-1, with 9 positions matching TRBD1. Germline trimming cut 5 bases from V and 10 bases from J; bases unmatched to any gene: 8. Germline CDR1 SGHAT, CDR2 FQNNGV. CDR3 length equals 13 residues. The CDR3 DNA sequence: TGTGCCAGCAGCCCCTGGGACAGGGTAAGAGCTTTCTTT. This translates into CASSPWDRVRAFF.

The chain combines TRBV28 with TRBJ2-7; 13 bases map to TRBD2. V shed 8 bases, J shed 4 bases, and the junction held 8 bases outside the gene matches. The CDR3 totals 15 residues. Germline CDR1 MDHEN, CDR2 SYDVKM. This CDR3 is CASGPGLAGAYEQYF. CDR3 coding DNA: TGTGCCAGCGGGCCTGGACTAGCGGGAGCATACGAGCAGTACTTC.

This rearrangement joins TRBV9 to TRBJ1-1, with a tentative D call TRBD1 (5 bases). Deletions cut 3 bases from V and 1 base from J, with 7 bases between. Germline assignment: CDR1 SGDLS and CDR2 YYNGEE. CDR3 length: 13 amino acids. This CDR3 is CASSAGQNTEAFF. The CDR3 nucleotides are TGTGCCAGCAGCGCGGGGCAGAACACTGAAGCTTTCTTT.

The chain couples TRBV12-3 or TRBV12-4 to TRBJ2-1; no definite D call. Trimming shortened V by 4 bases and J by 9 bases, and 7 bases separated the two germline ends. There are 11 residues in the CDR3. The CDR3 loop reads CASSYGGEQFF. Here the CDR3 DNA reads TGTGCCAGCAGTTACGGTGGTGAGCAGTTCTTC.

The rearrangement links TRBV2 to TRBJ2-1; D not resolved. CDR3 length: 13 residues. The ends were cut back, 3 bases at V and 9 bases at J, with 12 bases in the middle. Germline values: CDR1 SNHLY, CDR2 FYNNEI. As DNA, the CDR3 is TGTGCCAGCAGTGATGGATCCTTGGGTGAGCAGTTCTTC. This sequence encodes CASSDGSLGEQFF.

This clonotype appeared once. V gene TRBV12-3 or TRBV12-4 combines with J gene TRBJ1-2, with TRBD1 matching over 7 bases. CDR3 size: 15 residues. V shed 3 bases and J 6 bases; nucleotides not matched to a gene: 10. In DNA, the CDR3 is TGTGCCAGCAGTTTGGGGACAGTGGGTCATCATGGCTACACCTTC. It yields the protein CASSLGTVGHHGYTF.

V is TRBV29-1 and J is TRBJ2-2; maybe TRBD1 (5 bases). The CDR3 consists of 11 residues. Germline values: CDR1 SQVTM, CDR2 ANQGSEA. V lost 8 bases and J 4 bases, leaving 8 bases between the germline ends. In nucleotides, the CDR3 is TGCAGCCTACAGGTCACCGGGGAGCTGTTTTTT. Protein: CSLQVTGELFF.

This chain connects TRBV6-5 to TRBJ2-3, with TRBD2 matching 10 bases. V was pared by 4 bases and J by 4 bases, with 14 bases of the junction left unmatched. This CDR3 region has 18 residues. Germline values: CDR1 MNHEY, CDR2 SVGAGI. CDR3 coding DNA: TGTGCCAGCAGTTCCCTACAAACCTCTAGCGGGAGAGCAGATACGCAGTATTTT. Translated, it gives CASSSLQTSSGRADTQYF.

The chain employs TRBV9 and TRBJ2-6, with unresolved D. The CDR3 spans 14 residues. The germline gives CDR1 SGDLS, CDR2 YYNGEE. Trimming took 3 bases from V and 3 from J, leaving 7 bases between them. CDR3 sequence reads: CASSDRNGANVLTF. The CDR3 DNA reads as TGTGCCAGCAGCGACCGGAATGGGGCCAACGTCCTGACTTTC. Full variable domain (missing parts from reference TRBV9 and TRBJ2-6): DSGVTQTPKHLITATGQRVTLRCSPRSGDLSVYWYQQSLDQGLQFLIQYYNGEERAKGNILERFSAQQFPDLHSELNLSSLELGDSALYFCASSDRNGANVLTFGAGSRLTVL.

This clonotype was recorded only once. The chain recombines TRBV7-8 with TRBJ2-7; 7 bases agree with TRBD1. From germline, CDR1 is SGHVS and CDR2 FQNEAQ. With 2 bases clipped from V and 4 bases from J, the junction kept 5 bases outside the gene matches. This CDR3 comprises 14 residues. The CDR3 region is CASSLTGTAYEQYF. The CDR3 nucleotides read TGTGCCAGCAGCTTAACGGGGACAGCGTACGAGCAGTACTTC.

The rearrangement links TRBV4-1 to TRBJ2-2; the D gene is possibly TRBD1 (5 bases). Per germline, CDR1 MGHRA and CDR2 YSYEKL. Trimming pared 1 base from V and 2 bases from J, leaving 14 bases between. The CDR3 is 17 amino acids. In DNA, the CDR3 is TGCGCCAGCAGCCAAGTCCGAAAAGGGGTTAACACCGGGGAGCTGTTTTTT. Protein: CASSQVRKGVNTGELFF.

This chain connects TRBV27 to TRBJ1-2; possible D gene TRBD1, 6 bases. Per the germline V gene, CDR1 is MNHEY and CDR2 is SMNVEV (reference sequence). The CDR3 spans 15 residues. Trimming took 5 bases from V and 3 from J, leaving 16 bases between them. The CDR3 protein is CASSGQSMWDYGYTF. The CDR3 bases are TGTGCCAGCAGTGGACAGAGTATGTGGGACTATGGCTACACCTTC.

This chain links TRBV28 with TRBJ2-2; TRBD1 matches at 9 bases. This CDR3 is built from 16 residues. The V gene's germline CDR1 is MDHEN and CDR2 SYDVKM. V shed 5 bases, J shed 4 bases, and the junction held 8 bases outside the gene matches. DNA for the CDR3: TGTGCCAGCAGTGCAGAGGACAGGGGAGGCACCGGGGAGCTGTTTTTT. Translation: CASSAEDRGGTGELFF.

The chain has TRBV7-9 and TRBJ2-7, with D unclear. V was shortened by 4 bases and J by 0 bases, with 7 bases between the two germline ends. The CDR3 length is 13 residues. CDR1 and CDR2 (germline): SEHNR, FQNEAQ (reference sequence). The CDR3 reads CASSSKDSYEQYF. The CDR3 DNA reads TGTGCCAGCAGCTCAAAGGACTCCTACGAGCAGTACTTC.